This entry lists 26 T cell receptor beta chains sequenced from one sample in a study of blood T cells in healthy people across ages. The authors ran a second PCR of roughly 6 to 11 cycles using a sample-barcoded 5' primer and a J-beta primer mix. TCRdb reanalysed the 5' RACE reads using MiXCR and keeps one entry per CDR3 protein. This sample has about 800,000 distinct CDR3 sequences, with around 50% found just once. The sample comprised blood. These receptors all come from a man of 80 years or more in good health.

CDR3 sequence: CATAPTFGRGLDTQYF. In DNA form, the CDR3 reads TGTGCCACCGCCCCTACATTCGGGAGAGGCCTAGATACGCAGTATTTT. V and J are TRBV28 and TRBJ2-3, with D perhaps TRBD2 (6 bases). Germline assignment: CDR1 MDHEN and CDR2 SYDVKM. The V end was cut by 10 bases, the J end by 5 bases, with 25 bases between. The CDR3 loop spans 16 amino acids.

This clonotype came up a few times. The genes are TRBV20-1 and TRBJ2-7; 7 positions match TRBD2. CDR1 is DFQATT, CDR2 SNEGSKA, per germline (reference sequence). Trimming at V came to 6 bases and at J to 6 bases, leaving 11 bases not matched to a gene. The CDR3 runs to 13 residues. This CDR3 reads CSAPPAGLGEQYF. CDR3 nucleotide sequence: TGCAGTGCGCCGCCAGCGGGACTCGGCGAGCAGTACTTC.

V is TRBV20-1 and J is TRBJ2-3; D may be TRBD1 (6 bases). Trimming cost V 0 bases and J 1 base, with 11 bases left between them. CDR1 and CDR2 from the germline V gene are DFQATT and SNEGSKA (reference sequence). The CDR3 contains 15 residues. The DNA of the CDR3 is TGCAGTGCTAGAGACCTCAGGACAGGCACAGATACGCAGTATTTT. Translation: CSARDLRTGTDTQYF.

J is TRBJ2-7 and V is TRBV4-3; 7 bases agree with TRBD1. Germline trimming cut 6 bases from V and 1 base from J; bases unmatched to any gene: 15. This CDR3 contains 17 residues. Germline-derived CDR1 and CDR2 are LGHNA and YSLEER. CDR3 in DNA: TGCGCCAGCAGTCAGATAAAACAGGGGACCCAATCCTACGAGCAGTACTTC. This translates into CASSQIKQGTQSYEQYF.

The J gene is TRBJ2-1, the V gene TRBV4-3; TRBD2 agrees at 8 bases. The trim removed 0 bases at V and 7 bases at J, leaving 11 bases unmatched. The CDR3 spans 17 residues. In germline, CDR1 is LGHNA, CDR2 YSLEER. In DNA, the CDR3 is TGCGCCAGCAGCCAAGAGACGTCGGGGGGGCGTCCAAATGAGCAGTTCTTC. Translated, it gives CASSQETSGGRPNEQFF.

This clonotype was picked up a small number of times. The chain recombines TRBV20-1 with TRBJ1-1; D is perhaps TRBD1 (5 bases). Germline assignment: CDR1 DFQATT and CDR2 SNEGSKA (reference sequence). V shed 2 bases and J shed 6 bases, with 13 bases lying between them. The CDR3 sequence is 13 residues long. The CDR3 loop reads CSARPSGGAEAFF. The CDR3 nucleotides read TGCAGTGCTAGACCCAGTGGAGGGGCTGAAGCTTTCTTT.

The chain couples TRBV20-1 to TRBJ2-4; 12 nucleotides match TRBD2. The DNA matches TRBJ2-7 better at its end, which makes the J call doubtful. CDR3 length equals 16 residues. Germline assignment: CDR1 DFQATT and CDR2 SNEGSKA (reference sequence). The CDR3 region has the DNA TGCAGTGCTAGATCGGGACTAGCGGGCCCAGGACGCGAGCAGTACTTC. It specifies CSARSGLAGPGREQYF.

V and J are TRBV20-1 and TRBJ2-3, with D perhaps assigned TRBD1 or TRBD2 (8 bases each). The length of the CDR3 is 16 residues. The V end was cut by 5 bases, the J end by 3 bases, with 21 bases between. CDR1 and CDR2 (germline): DFQATT, SNEGSKA (reference sequence). CDR3 nucleotides: TGCAGTGCTGATGGACAGGGCGCGGGAGGAACAGATACGCAGTATTTT. It yields the protein CSADGQGAGGTDTQYF.

This sequence joins TRBV14 and TRBJ1-2; D is undetermined. Germline CDR1 and CDR2: SGHDN and FVKESK. The V and J ends lost 1 base and 4 bases respectively, with 10 bases between them. CDR3 length: 14 amino acids. The CDR3, as DNA: TGTGCCAGCAGCCAAGTGTCCACCACCTATGGCTACACCTTC. Amino acids: CASSQVSTTYGYTF.

Regarding this clonotype: Possible read error: a much larger clone is one base away. This rearrangement joins TRBV5-1 to TRBJ2-1, with a tentative D call TRBD1 (5 bases). The CDR3 has 15 residues. Germline lookup yields CDR1 SGHRS and CDR2 YFSETQ. The CDR3 region has the DNA TGCGCCAGCAACTTGGGGCAGGGTGCCTACAATGAGCAGTTCTTC. Translation gives CASNLGQGAYNEQFF.

The gene calls are TRBV2 and TRBJ1-5; possibly TRBD1 for D (5 bases). V lost 6 bases and J lost 4, with 10 bases in between. The CDR3 covers 13 residues. Germline V CDR1 and CDR2: SNHLY, FYNNEI. CDR3 amino acids: CASRVEGNQPQHF. The CDR3, as DNA: TGTGCCAGCAGGGTCGAGGGGAATCAGCCCCAGCATTTT.

This clonotype was seen many times. The J gene is TRBJ2-3, the V gene TRBV12-3 or TRBV12-4; D is tentatively TRBD1 or TRBD2 (5 bases each). The CDR3 is 15 amino acids. The V end was cut by 6 bases, the J end by 1 base, with 14 bases between. The CDR3 loop is CASSFGGVRTDTQYF. In DNA form, the CDR3 reads TGTGCCAGCAGCTTTGGGGGAGTTCGCACAGATACGCAGTATTTT.

This clonotype was observed at least ten times. The chain combines TRBV7-3 with TRBJ2-1; 8 bases fit TRBD2. The J call may be faulty, since TRBJ2-7 better matches the DNA end. CDR1 SGHTA and CDR2 FQGTGA come from the germline V gene. CDR3 length equals 15 residues. The CDR3 is CATSPGGSSYNEQYF. CDR3 coding DNA: TGTGCCACCTCCCCGGGGGGGAGCTCCTACAATGAGCAGTACTTC.

This clonotype was picked up a small number of times. V usage is TRBV10-3 and J usage is TRBJ1-5; 8 bases agree with TRBD1. J gave up 9 bases and V 5 bases, and 12 bases lay outside the gene matches. This CDR3 is built from 15 residues. The V gene's germline CDR1 is ENHRY and CDR2 SYGVKD. CDR3 DNA: TGTGCCATCAGTTCCGTGACAGGGGACCTTTGGCCCCAGCATTTT. This sequence encodes CAISSVTGDLWPQHF.

A single count supports this clonotype. CDR3 sequence reads: CSARSQREPNLDEQYF. CDR3 sequence (DNA): TGCAGTGCTAGATCCCAGCGGGAGCCAAATTTAGATGAGCAGTACTTC. The chain combines TRBV20-1 with TRBJ2-1; 8 bases agree with TRBD2. The DNA end lines up better with TRBJ2-7; the J call may be wrong. Germline lookup yields CDR1 DFQATT and CDR2 SNEGSKA (reference sequence). The CDR3 runs 16 residues.

The gene calls are TRBV20-1 and TRBJ2-1; 10 positions match TRBD2. The J call may be wrong; the DNA end is better matched by TRBJ2-7. CDR3 length: 16 residues. Germline CDR1 is DFQATT and CDR2 is SNEGSKA (reference sequence). CDR3 residues: CSADPGTSVSYNEQYF. DNA for the CDR3: TGCAGTGCTGACCCCGGGACTAGCGTATCCTACAATGAGCAGTACTTC.

V is TRBV7-2 and J is TRBJ2-6; weak D call: TRBD1 (5 bases). Trimming cost V 7 bases and J 4 bases, with 11 bases left between them. Per germline, CDR1 SGHTA and CDR2 FQGNSA. There are 14 residues in the CDR3. CDR3 region: CASKDSSGANVLTF. CDR3 sequence (DNA): TGTGCCAGCAAAGACAGCTCAGGGGCCAACGTCCTGACTTTC.

This clonotype was seen a handful of times. The chain is built from TRBV5-1 and TRBJ2-3; D remains unclear. The V gene's germline CDR1 is SGHRS and CDR2 YFSETQ. Trimming removed 0 bases at V and 2 bases at J, with 13 bases between. This CDR3 comprises 16 residues. Written as DNA, the CDR3 is TGCGCCAGCAGCTTGGTAGACGTCACTATCACAGATACGCAGTATTTT. It yields the protein CASSLVDVTITDTQYF.

This clonotype was counted ten times or more. The chain combines TRBV4-3 with TRBJ2-1; D remains unclear. CDR3 length equals 15 residues. Between the trimmed V and J ends, which lost 0 bases and 7 bases, there was a span of 13 bases. CDR1 LGHNA and CDR2 YSLEER come from the germline V gene. This CDR3 reads CASSQELILGNEQFF. As DNA, the CDR3 is TGCGCCAGCAGCCAAGAACTTATCCTTGGTAATGAGCAGTTCTTC.

This clonotype has ten or more counts. The gene calls are TRBV18 and TRBJ1-2; 9 bases are a match to TRBD1. Trimming cost V 2 bases and J 7 bases; bases outside gene matches: 11. The CDR3 totals 16 residues. CDR1 and CDR2 (germline): KGHSH, LQKENI. The CDR3 DNA sequence: TGTGCCAGCTCACCAAACGAGCAGGGACAGGGTTGTGGCTACACCTTC. Amino acid sequence: CASSPNEQGQGCGYTF.

The sample holds a few counts of this clonotype. The genes are TRBV20-1 and TRBJ2-7, with D possibly called TRBD1 or TRBD2 (5 bases each). Germline V CDR1 and CDR2: DFQATT, SNEGSKA (reference sequence). V dropped 1 base and J dropped 2 bases, with 15 bases sitting between them. CDR3 length: 15 amino acids. The CDR3 DNA reads TGCAGTGCTAGAGTGGGGCTGGGGGTCGCCTACGAGCAGTACTTC. It is translated as CSARVGLGVAYEQYF.

This sequence joins TRBV6-1 and TRBJ2-1; 10 bases align to TRBD2. CDR1 and CDR2 from the germline V gene are MNHNS and SASEGT. V was pared by 3 bases and J by 6 bases, with 8 bases of the junction left unmatched. The CDR3 has 16 residues. The CDR3 region has the DNA TGTGCCAGCAGTGACCAGCTAGCGGGAGAACGCAATGAGCAGTTCTTC. Translation gives CASSDQLAGERNEQFF.

This clonotype was detected a few times. The gene calls are TRBV27 and TRBJ1-5; 10 nucleotides agree with TRBD1. Germline V gene lookup returns CDR1 MNHEY and CDR2 SMNVEV (reference sequence). This CDR3 comprises 16 residues. V lost 1 base and J lost 5; bases outside the gene matches: 5. The CDR3 spells CASSLYGQGGDQPQHF. The CDR3 DNA follows: TGTGCCAGCAGTTTATACGGACAGGGGGGCGATCAGCCCCAGCATTTT.

This sequence joins TRBV10-3 and TRBJ2-7; D may be TRBD1 or TRBD2 (5 bases each). Germline V lookup: CDR1 ENHRY, CDR2 SYGVKD. V lost 6 bases and J lost 0, with 9 bases in between. The length of the CDR3 is 13 residues. The CDR3 loop reads CAISRDPSYEQYF. The DNA for the CDR3 is TGTGCCATCAGCCGGGACCCCTCCTACGAGCAGTACTTC.

CDR3 sequence reads: CASSYSPGGGFYNEQFF. The CDR3 DNA is TGTGCCAGCAGTTACTCCCCTGGGGGGGGTTTCTACAATGAGCAGTTCTTC. The J gene is TRBJ2-1, the V gene TRBV6-5, with 7 nucleotides matching TRBD2. This CDR3 is 17 amino acids long. V lost 0 bases to trimming and J lost 3 bases; unmatched junction nucleotides: 8. Germline-derived CDR1 and CDR2 are MNHEY and SVGAGI.

This clonotype is a singleton in its sample. One junction end disagrees with the germline gene, perhaps due to a read error. The chain links TRBV20-1 to TRBJ2-5; perhaps TRBD1 as D (6 bases). From germline, CDR1 is DFQATT and CDR2 SNEGSKA (reference sequence). CDR3 length: 13 residues. The CDR3 bases are TGCAGTGCGAGAGGGGACACACAAGAGACCCAGTACTTC. Protein sequence: CSARGDTQETQYF.